This T cell receptor (beta chain) was captured by sequencing in a study of blood T cell repertoires in COVID-19. Study details: COVID-19 samples collected from the United States, Italy and Spain covered acute and convalescent phases. T cells, B-cell-depleted T cells, or PBMCs provided the cDNA or gDNA that served as material.

Trimming left V 0 bases short and J 1 base short, with 13 bases between. This CDR3 is built from 16 residues. Per germline, CDR1 LGHNA and CDR2 YNFKEQ. Per the authors' pipeline: How many nucleated cells were present was estimated from reference gene primer amplification. The method was immunoSEQ multiplex PCR; TCRdb's version includes in-frame clones alone and lacks a portion of them. V, J and clone size derive from that table, while D and trimming were established from the DNA sequence. The sample has some 200,000 clones; roughly 80% are singletons. Sequences were obtained from peripheral blood. The sequence derives from a woman aged 60-75 years who had recovered from COVID-19. This chain links TRBV4-2 with TRBJ2-7, with a tentative D call TRBD2 (6 bases). CDR3 DNA sequence: TGTGCCAGCAGCCAAGATCGGGGAGGATTTTCCTACGAGCAGTACTTC. Its translation: CASSQDRGGFSYEQYF.